A selection of T cell receptor beta chains follows, all from one sample in a study of cytomegalovirus exposure and HLA in healthy donors. Assay: immunoSEQ multiplex PCR; the TCRdb copy retains only in-frame clones and omits some. The sample shows a few hundred thousand clones, about nine tenths of them seen only once. The specimen sequenced was PBMCs. These receptors originate from a woman aged 18 to 35 in good health and CMV-seronegative. CDR3s include the opening cysteine and the closing phenylalanine or tryptophan. Fields, in order: D gene, clone size, V gene, J gene, CDR3 DNA, CDR3 protein. D genes are given only for firm matches. A clone size is listed for some rows: how often the clone was seen (once, few, many), or a class if it is expanded.

d_call: NA; clone_size: NA; v_call: TRBV27; j_call: TRBJ1-5; cdr3_nt: TGTGCCAGCAGTTTCGGGAACGGGAATCAGCCCCAGCATTTT; cdr3_aa: CASSFGNGNQPQHF
d_call: NA; clone_size: many; v_call: TRBV14; j_call: TRBJ2-7; cdr3_nt: TGTGCCAGCAGCCAAGTCGTAGGATCGGGTGAGCAGTACTTC; cdr3_aa: CASSQVVGSGEQYF
d_call: TRBD2; clone_size: NA; v_call: TRBV9; j_call: TRBJ2-7; cdr3_nt: TGTGCCAGCAGCGCGGGGACTATTAACGAGCAGTACTTC; cdr3_aa: CASSAGTINEQYF
d_call: NA; clone_size: NA; v_call: TRBV4-2; j_call: TRBJ2-1; cdr3_nt: TGTGCCAGCAGCCAAGACCTACTAGCTTCCCATGAGCAGTTCTTC; cdr3_aa: CASSQDLLASHEQFF
d_call: TRBD1; clone_size: NA; v_call: TRBV9; j_call: TRBJ1-2; cdr3_nt: TGTGCCAGCAGCGTAGGCCCGGGACAGGGGGAAGATGGCTACACCTTC; cdr3_aa: CASSVGPGQGEDGYTF
d_call: TRBD2; clone_size: NA; v_call: TRBV6-5; j_call: TRBJ2-7; cdr3_nt: TGTGCCAGCAGTTACTCACCTAGCGGGCCCTCCTACGAGCAGTACTTC; cdr3_aa: CASSYSPSGPSYEQYF
d_call: TRBD1; clone_size: NA; v_call: TRBV29-1; j_call: TRBJ2-1; cdr3_nt: TGCAGCGTTGAATGGGGGACAGGAGACAATGAGCAGTTCTTC; cdr3_aa: CSVEWGTGDNEQFF
d_call: NA; clone_size: NA; v_call: TRBV10-3; j_call: TRBJ2-2; cdr3_nt: TGTGCCATCAGTGACCCGACACACGCGGGCACCGGGGAGCTGTTTTTT; cdr3_aa: CAISDPTHAGTGELFF
d_call: TRBD1; clone_size: NA; v_call: TRBV27; j_call: TRBJ2-3; cdr3_nt: TGTGCCAGCAGTTTCGTACAGGGGATCGCCGACAGACCCCGGAATACGCAGTATTTT; cdr3_aa: CASSFVQGIADRPRNTQYF
d_call: TRBD1; clone_size: NA; v_call: TRBV4-1; j_call: TRBJ2-7; cdr3_nt: TGCGCCAGCAGCCAAGACGGACAGGGGGCCGCATGGGAGCAGTACTTC; cdr3_aa: CASSQDGQGAAWEQYF
d_call: NA; clone_size: NA; v_call: TRBV28; j_call: TRBJ1-1; cdr3_nt: TGTGCCAGCAGTCCGGCAGGGTCTAAGGGCACTGAAGCTTTCTTT; cdr3_aa: CASSPAGSKGTEAFF
d_call: NA; clone_size: NA; v_call: TRBV9; j_call: TRBJ2-1; cdr3_nt: TGTGCCAGCAGCGGGGGCATGAGCTCCTACAATGAGCAGTTCTTC; cdr3_aa: CASSGGMSSYNEQFF
d_call: TRBD1; clone_size: few; v_call: TRBV5-4; j_call: TRBJ1-1; cdr3_nt: TGTGCCAGCAGCCTGGACAGGGGCGCTGAAGCTTTCTTT; cdr3_aa: CASSLDRGAEAFF
d_call: TRBD1; clone_size: NA; v_call: TRBV7-8; j_call: TRBJ1-5; cdr3_nt: TGTGCCAGCAGCTTAGGGGGACAGGGGGGCAATCAGCCCCAGCATTTT; cdr3_aa: CASSLGGQGGNQPQHF
d_call: TRBD2; clone_size: NA; v_call: TRBV10-3; j_call: TRBJ2-1; cdr3_nt: TGTGCCATCAGTGTTGGGGGACTAGCGATCTACAATGAGCAGTTCTTC; cdr3_aa: CAISVGGLAIYNEQFF
d_call: NA; clone_size: NA; v_call: TRBV7-9; j_call: TRBJ2-3; cdr3_nt: TGTGCCAGCAGCCCAGGAGGGCCAGATACGCAGTATTTT; cdr3_aa: CASSPGGPDTQYF
d_call: TRBD2; clone_size: NA; v_call: TRBV25-1; j_call: TRBJ2-2; cdr3_nt: TGTGCCAGCAGTGAATTCGAGGTAGCGGGAGTGGGCACCGGGGAGCTGTTTTTT; cdr3_aa: CASSEFEVAGVGTGELFF
d_call: TRBD1; clone_size: NA; v_call: TRBV2; j_call: TRBJ1-3; cdr3_nt: TGTGCCAGCAGAGAGGGACAGTCCTCTGGAAACACCATATATTTT; cdr3_aa: CASREGQSSGNTIYF
d_call: TRBD2; clone_size: NA; v_call: TRBV5-6; j_call: TRBJ2-1; cdr3_nt: TGTGCCAGCAGCTTGGGACGGACTAGTGACAATGAGCAGTTCTTC; cdr3_aa: CASSLGRTSDNEQFF
d_call: NA; clone_size: NA; v_call: TRBV5-1; j_call: TRBJ2-5; cdr3_nt: TGCGCCAGCAGCTTGGGACGGGGGAGAGGACGGGAGACCCAGTACTTC; cdr3_aa: CASSLGRGRGRETQYF
d_call: NA; clone_size: NA; v_call: TRBV7-2; j_call: TRBJ2-1; cdr3_nt: TGTGCCAGCAGCTTAGTCGAGCCCGGACTCAAGCAGTTCTTC; cdr3_aa: CASSLVEPGLKQFF
d_call: TRBD1; clone_size: NA; v_call: TRBV7-9; j_call: TRBJ1-1; cdr3_nt: TGTGCCAGCAGCTTAGGAGGGGGCGGTGAAGCTTTCTTT; cdr3_aa: CASSLGGGGEAFF
d_call: TRBD2; clone_size: NA; v_call: TRBV10-3; j_call: TRBJ2-7; cdr3_nt: TGTGCCATCAGACTAGCGCTCAAAGGCGAGCAGTACTTC; cdr3_aa: CAIRLALKGEQYF